What follows are 17 T cell receptor beta chains derived from one specimen sequenced in a study of regulatory T cells in long-lasting Graves disease. Both iRepertoire HTBI primers and Arm-PCR of CDR3 regions were used to build the TCR beta libraries. TCRdb re-derived calls from the multiplex PCR reads in MiXCR, one entry per CDR3 protein. The data show a few hundred thousand distinct CDR3 sequences, less than 15% seen once. Regarding time point: newly diagnosed GD, antithyroid drugs for less than 3 months. Researchers made the TCR library from RNA that was extracted from PBMCs. These sequences were also reported in another study, on T cells in Graves' hyperthyroidism and ophthalmopathy.

The material sequenced was peripheral blood mononuclear cells (PBMCs), taken at new diagnosis, from a patient treated with antithyroid drugs. The source is a man aged 25-45 years with Graves disease.

This clonotype was seen at least ten times. The DNA of the CDR3 is TGTGCCAGCAGCTTGGGCCTAGAGGGGAGCACCGGGGAGCTGTTTTTT. It is translated as CASSLGLEGSTGELFF. This chain uses TRBV5-6 with TRBJ2-2; D assignment may be TRBD1 or TRBD2 (5 bases each). The germline V gene encodes CDR1 SGHDT and CDR2 YYEEEE. This CDR3 has 16 residues. The V and J ends lost 0 bases and 4 bases respectively, with 13 bases between them. The full variable domain, completed using reference TRBV5-6 and TRBJ2-2, is DAGVTQSPTHLIKTRGQQVTLRCSPKSGHDTVSWYQQALGQGPQFIFQYYEEEERQRGNFPDRFSGHQFPNYSSELNVNALLLGDSALYLCASSLGLEGSTGELFFGEGSRLTVL.

In its sample, this clonotype was seen many times. The chain combines TRBV6-2 or TRBV6-3 with TRBJ2-7, with D unresolved. CDR3 size: 15 residues. The germline V gene encodes CDR1 MNHEY and CDR2 SVGEGT. V was clipped by 5 bases and J by 1 base, with 15 bases between them. CDR3 sequence (DNA): TGTGCCAGCAGTGAGGCCCGGGTGAAATCCTACGAGCAGTACTTC. As protein: CASSEARVKSYEQYF.

Worth noting for this clonotype: Being one base from a much bigger clone, this may be a read error. The CDR3 does not close with the conserved phenylalanine or tryptophan, likely indicating a read error. For the CDR3, the DNA is TGCAGCGTTAAAGGTCGCCTGAGGGATGGCTACACCCTC. As protein: CSVKGRLRDGYTL. The rearrangement uses TRBV29-1 and TRBJ1-2, with D uncertain. V lost 5 bases and J 6 bases, leaving 16 bases between the germline ends. Germline CDR1 reads SQVTM; CDR2 reads ANQGSEA. The CDR3 spans 13 residues.

A single count supports this clonotype. A much larger clone is a single base away; this may be a read error. The chain employs TRBV2 and TRBJ2-5, with a possible D match to TRBD1 (5 bases). CDR1 and CDR2 (germline): SNHLY, FYNNEI. This CDR3 has 12 residues. The CDR3 DNA reads as TGTGTCACCAGGGCTAGACAAGAGACCCAGTACTTC. Translation gives CVTRARQETQYF.

In regard to this clonotype: At one of its ends the junction is not consistent with the germline gene, which may arise from a read error. The V call is TRBV7-9, the J call TRBJ2-1; D is ambiguous. Germline V gives CDR1 SEHNR, CDR2 FQNEAQ (reference sequence). The CDR3 extends over 11 amino acids. CDR3 region: CASSFSPGALF. The CDR3 DNA reads as TGTGCCAGCAGCTTTAGCCCCGGCGCGCTCTTC.

This clonotype turned up a few times. The genes are TRBV28 and TRBJ2-2; a weak D match, TRBD1 (6 bases). V lost 7 bases and J 0 bases, leaving 12 bases between the germline ends. The V gene's germline CDR1 is MDHEN and CDR2 SYDVKM. The CDR3 is 15 amino acids. The CDR3 DNA sequence: TGTGCCAGCACCCCTGGGGGCCCGAACACCGGGGAGCTGTTTTTT. It yields the protein CASTPGGPNTGELFF.

The rearrangement links TRBV11-2 to TRBJ2-6; D uncertain. Between the trimmed V and J ends, which lost 5 bases and 4 bases, there was a span of 15 bases. Germline CDR1 and CDR2: SGHAT and FQNNGV. The CDR3 covers 16 residues. This CDR3 reads CASSPLLGSGANVLTF. CDR3 nucleotides: TGTGCCAGCAGCCCCTTATTAGGCTCCGGGGCCAACGTCCTGACTTTC.

This clonotype appeared many times. The gene calls are TRBV24-1 and TRBJ2-7; D call uncertain. The CDR3 extends over 11 amino acids. In germline, CDR1 is KGHDR, CDR2 SFDVKD. V shed 2 bases and J shed 2 bases, with 0 bases lying between them. Here the CDR3 DNA reads TGTGCCACCAGTGATTCCTACGAGCAGTACTTC. This translates into CATSDSYEQYF.

Ten or more counts support this clonotype. The chain carries TRBV20-1 and TRBJ2-5; D ambiguous. The CDR3 contains 12 residues. Germline lookup yields CDR1 DFQATT and CDR2 SNEGSKA (reference sequence). Trimming pared 2 bases from V and 2 bases from J, leaving 6 bases between. CDR3 DNA: TGCAGTGCTAGACCCCCGCAAGAGACCCAGTACTTC. It translates to CSARPPQETQYF.

There are many counts of this clonotype. The gene calls are TRBV18 and TRBJ2-7; 9 bases agree with TRBD1. Unmatched junction bases numbered 2, after V lost 4 bases and J lost 1 base. The CDR3 runs to 14 residues. The germline V gene encodes CDR1 KGHSH and CDR2 LQKENI. As DNA, the CDR3 is TGTGCCAGCTCACAGGACAGGGGATCCTACGAGCAGTACTTC. Residues: CASSQDRGSYEQYF.

This clonotype was recorded a few times. CDR3 sequence reads: CASSLPGGFYEQYF. The CDR3, as DNA: TGTGCCAGCAGCCTACCCGGTGGATTCTACGAGCAGTACTTC. V usage is TRBV5-4 and J usage is TRBJ2-7; D call uncertain. This CDR3 comprises 14 residues. Trimming left V 4 bases short and J 3 bases short, with 14 bases between. From germline, CDR1 is SGHNT and CDR2 YYREEE (reference sequence).

This clonotype was seen at least ten times. The CDR3 DNA reads TGCGCCAGCAGCTTGGTGGGGGACGATACTGAAGCTTTCTTT. Translated: CASSLVGDDTEAFF. The rearrangement joins TRBV5-1 to TRBJ1-1, with a possible D match to TRBD1 (5 bases). The V end was cut by 0 bases, the J end by 5 bases, with 11 bases between. The CDR3 is 14 residues long. Germline V gene data show CDR1 as SGHRS and CDR2 as YFSETQ.

This clonotype was found many times. This chain joins TRBV2 and TRBJ2-4, with 7 bases that match TRBD2. Trimming cost V 8 bases and J 0 bases; bases outside gene matches: 4. Germline CDR1 SNHLY, CDR2 FYNNEI. There are 14 residues in the CDR3. The CDR3 region has the DNA TGTGCCAGCGGGATAGCGGGAGCCAAAAACATTCAGTACTTC. It translates to CASGIAGAKNIQYF.

This clonotype was seen ten or more times. V usage is TRBV29-1 and J usage is TRBJ2-5, with 12 bases matching TRBD2. V shed 7 bases and J 5 bases; nucleotides not matched to a gene: 14. Germline-derived CDR1 and CDR2 are SQVTM and ANQGSEA. This CDR3 comprises 16 residues. CDR3 in amino acids: CSARRLAGEGGETQYF. As DNA, the CDR3 is TGCAGCGCCCGTCGACTAGCGGGAGAGGGAGGGGAGACCCAGTACTTC.

With respect to this clonotype: The CDR3 does not end in the conserved phenylalanine or tryptophan, so this is likely a read error. The DNA is left out, because the CDR3 cannot be placed on it with certainty; the CDR3 is given as TCRdb lists it. The chain recombines TRBV7-2 with TRBJ2-1; the table's D call of TRBD2 was not tested on the DNA. Germline-derived CDR1 and CDR2 are SGHTA and FQGNSA. The CDR3 is 14 residues long, ends included. CDR3 protein: CASSLVAGGGSGPV.

This clonotype appeared many times. The chain joins TRBV7-9 to TRBJ2-5, with 8 positions matching TRBD2. Germline V CDR1 and CDR2: SEHNR, FQNEAQ (reference sequence). V lost 1 base and J lost 4; bases outside the gene matches: 5. The CDR3 covers 15 residues. CDR3: CASSLVAGGRETQYF. Written as DNA, the CDR3 is TGTGCCAGCAGCTTAGTCGCGGGAGGTCGAGAGACCCAGTACTTC.

This clonotype came up a few times. This sequence joins TRBV27 and TRBJ1-1, with a tentative D call TRBD1 (5 bases). CDR3 length: 12 amino acids. Germline V lookup: CDR1 MNHEY, CDR2 SMNVEV (reference sequence). CDR3 in DNA: TGTGCGACTAAGAGGGGTACCACTGAAGCTTTCTTT. Translated: CATKRGTTEAFF.